This T cell receptor (beta chain) was sequenced during a study of yellow fever vaccine responses in identical twins. Trimming removed 4 bases at V and 4 bases at J, with 19 bases between. The CDR3 has 16 residues. The germline V gene has CDR1 SGHAT and CDR2 FQDESV (reference sequence). TCRdb analysed the RT-PCR reads with MiXCR anew, one entry per CDR3 protein. The profile shows a few thousand distinct CDR3 sequences, about 87% of them singletons. Sequencing was performed on T cells from blood (PBMCs), unsorted or a sorted subset (not recorded which), taken before or after yellow fever vaccination (not recorded which). This sequence originates from a woman between 18 and 30 years old who received the yellow fever vaccine. The rearrangement links TRBV11-1 to TRBJ1-2, with a tentative D call TRBD1 (5 bases). This CDR3 reads CASSSNGAVGVYGYTF. DNA of the CDR3: TGTGCCAGCAGCTCAAACGGGGCCGTGGGCGTCTATGGCTACACCTTC.